One sample yielded the 32 T cell receptor beta chains listed below, sequenced in a study of vaccination effects on CD4 cells after COVID-19. Profiling relied on immunoSEQ multiplex PCR, and the TCRdb table lists in-frame clones only, not all of them. The sample yields over 50,000 clones, 55% to 85% seen once. These receptors' antigens are unknown. Prior to sequencing, the ViraFEST assay stimulated PBMC with viral peptide pools, which expanded the antigen-specific CD4+ T cells. It was after more than nine days of culture that CD4+ T cells were isolated. The cohort was immunized with two doses of either the BNT162b2 or mRNA-1273 vaccine. Sequenced here: CD4+ T cells from PBMCs cultured with HCoV-229E spike peptides, sampled after COVID-19 vaccination. The receptors were sampled from a human donor who received a COVID-19 vaccine.

J is TRBJ2-1 and V is TRBV6-5, with D maybe TRBD2 (7 bases). This CDR3 contains 11 residues. Trimming cost V 4 bases and J 12 bases, with 10 bases left between them. Germline V CDR1 and CDR2: MNHEY, SVGAGI. The CDR3 is CASSWGGVQFF. The CDR3 DNA sequence: TGTGCCAGCAGTTGGGGGGGCGTGCAGTTCTTC.

J is TRBJ2-7 and V is TRBV23-1, with D tentatively TRBD1 (6 bases). TRBV23-1 belongs to the ORF category, with a function that is uncertain. The CDR3 covers 15 residues. Trimming took 7 bases from V and 3 from J, leaving 19 bases between them. The CDR3 DNA reads TGCGCCAGCAAGGGAAACAGGGTGGACCACTACGAGCAGTACGTC. The encoded protein is CASKGNRVDHYEQYV.

V and J are TRBV12-3 or TRBV12-4 and TRBJ2-5; D unresolved. Deletions cut 3 bases from V and 3 bases from J, with 8 bases between. This CDR3 region has 13 residues. The CDR3 here is CASSFSFKETQYF. CDR3 sequence (DNA): TGTGCCAGCAGTTTCTCCTTTAAAGAGACCCAGTACTTC.

The chain links TRBV5-1 to TRBJ2-3, with D tentatively TRBD2 (7 bases). The germline V gene encodes CDR1 SGHRS and CDR2 YFSETQ. The V end was cut by 4 bases, the J end by 4 bases, with 22 bases between. The CDR3 has 17 amino acids. The CDR3 DNA follows: TGCGCCAGCAGCATAGGGGGGAGAGGGGGGGCCCCAGATACGCAGTATTTT. Amino acid sequence: CASSIGGRGGAPDTQYF.

The chain employs TRBV28 and TRBJ1-1, with 7 nucleotides matching TRBD1. Germline V gene data show CDR1 as MDHEN and CDR2 as SYDVKM. V shed 11 bases, J shed 5 bases, and the junction held 5 bases outside the gene matches. CDR3 length: 11 amino acids. CDR3 residues: CAGAGGTEAFF. The DNA of the CDR3 is TGTGCCGGCGCAGGGGGAACTGAAGCTTTCTTT.

The sample holds one count of this clone. The chain is built from TRBV5-1 and TRBJ2-5, with 11 bases identical to TRBD2. The CDR3 sequence is 16 residues long. The germline gives CDR1 SGHRS, CDR2 YFSETQ. With 4 bases clipped from V and 1 base from J, the junction kept 6 bases outside the gene matches. As DNA, the CDR3 is TGCGCCAGCAGCGAGACTAGCGGGGCGACCCAAGAGACCCAGTACTTC. Protein sequence: CASSETSGATQETQYF.

The chain couples TRBV7-2 to TRBJ2-5; 15 bases are a match to TRBD2. J was trimmed by 5 bases and V by 5 bases; bases with no gene match: 9. The CDR3 loop spans 17 amino acids. Germline CDR1 is SGHTA and CDR2 is FQGNSA. DNA of the CDR3: TGTGCCAGCAGCCCGGGACTAGCGGGGGGTAGAGCGGAGACCCAGTACTTC. It yields the protein CASSPGLAGGRAETQYF.

This chain connects TRBV5-6 to TRBJ1-2; 7 bases agree with TRBD1. This CDR3 has 13 amino acids. V lost 6 bases to trimming and J lost 2 bases; unmatched junction nucleotides: 4. CDR1 and CDR2 from the germline V gene are SGHDT and YYEEEE. CDR3 protein: CASNRGSNYGYTF. The CDR3 DNA follows: TGTGCCAGCAACAGGGGTAGCAACTATGGCTACACCTTC.

Worth noting for this clone: The sample holds other DNA sequences that translate to the same CDR3. The rearrangement links TRBV3-1 (or the pseudogene TRBV3-2) to TRBJ1-4, with D uncertain. CDR3 length: 11 residues. V was pared by 4 bases and J by 7 bases, with 4 bases between. Germline V gene data show CDR1 as LGHDT and CDR2 as YNNKEL (reference sequence). CDR3 protein: CASSPGEKLFF. CDR3 nucleotides: TGTGCCAGCAGCCCCGGTGAAAAACTGTTTTTT.

V gene TRBV19 combines with J gene TRBJ2-3, with D perhaps matching TRBD1 or TRBD2 (5 bases each). V lost 7 bases and J 2 bases, leaving 16 bases between the germline ends. CDR1 is LNHDA, CDR2 SQIVND, per germline (reference sequence). This CDR3 has 15 amino acids. CDR3 sequence: CASNQGRTITDTQYF. CDR3 coding DNA: TGTGCCAGTAACCAGGGACGGACAATCACAGATACGCAGTATTTT.

CDR3 region: CASSQPRDTHTQYF. DNA for the CDR3: TGCGCCAGCAGCCAGCCCCGGGACACCCATACGCAGTATTTT. The chain is built from TRBV4-1 and TRBJ2-3, with a tentative D call TRBD1 (6 bases). Germline-derived CDR1 and CDR2 are MGHRA and YSYEKL. Trimming removed 3 bases from V and 7 bases from J, with 14 bases in between. CDR3 length equals 14 residues.

V gene TRBV14 combines with J gene TRBJ2-3; TRBD2 is a possible D gene (5 bases). V lost 1 base and J 1 base, leaving 9 bases between the germline ends. Germline CDR1 reads SGHDN; CDR2 reads FVKESK. The CDR3 is 15 residues long. The CDR3 here is CASSQVGSRTDTQYF. The CDR3 DNA reads as TGTGCCAGCAGCCAAGTGGGGAGTCGCACAGATACGCAGTATTTT.

This rearrangement joins TRBV3-1 (or the pseudogene TRBV3-2) to TRBJ1-5; no clear D gene. CDR1 is LGHDT and CDR2 is YNNKEL in the germline V gene (reference sequence). Trimming removed 0 bases at V and 2 bases at J, with 11 bases between. The CDR3 consists of 16 residues. The CDR3 coding sequence is TGTGCCAGCAGCCAAGAACCCGGGAGGGGCAATCAGCCCCAGCATTTT. Its translation: CASSQEPGRGNQPQHF.

This clone has only a few counts. V and J are TRBV7-8 and TRBJ2-7; D remains unclear. Trimming took 1 base from V and 2 from J, leaving 9 bases between them. This CDR3 has 14 amino acids. CDR1 and CDR2 from the germline V gene are SGHVS and FQNEAQ. The CDR3 loop is CASSLGAGPYEQYV. CDR3 DNA: TGTGCCAGCAGCTTAGGCGCCGGTCCCTACGAGCAGTACGTC.

This clone occurred once. The chain is built from TRBV7-8 and TRBJ2-5; TRBD2 matches 14 bases. The germline CDR1 and CDR2 sequences are SGHVS and FQNEAQ. The J segment lost 6 bases and the V segment lost 5 bases, leaving 8 bases of the junction unmatched. This CDR3 contains 16 residues. The CDR3 loop is CASSQRGLAGGKTQYF. CDR3 nucleotides: TGTGCCAGCAGCCAAAGAGGACTAGCGGGGGGCAAGACCCAGTACTTC.

This clone was counted a few times. The rearrangement links TRBV2 to TRBJ1-4; D may be TRBD1 (6 bases). Germline V CDR1 and CDR2: SNHLY, FYNNEI. The CDR3 contains 15 residues. The V end was cut by 6 bases, the J end by 8 bases, with 19 bases between. CDR3 coding DNA: TGTGCCAGCAGAGGAGGACAGTTTCCAGCGGAAAAACTGTTTTTT. Protein: CASRGGQFPAEKLFF.

The chain uses TRBV10-3 and TRBJ2-3; D is undetermined. The CDR3 contains 15 residues. Germline V gene sequence: CDR1 ENHRY, CDR2 SYGVKD. The V end was cut by 4 bases, the J end by 2 bases, with 13 bases between. CDR3 sequence (DNA): TGTGCCATCAGTGTCCCGTCAGAGACCACAGATACGCAGTATTTT. Protein sequence: CAISVPSETTDTQYF.

The chain has TRBV19 and TRBJ2-2; TRBD2 is a possible D gene (5 bases). The ends were cut back, 5 bases at V and 9 bases at J, with 16 bases in the middle. CDR1 and CDR2 (germline): LNHDA, SQIVND (reference sequence). The length of the CDR3 is 14 residues. CDR3 region: CASSPEDRGRELFF. The CDR3 region has the DNA TGTGCCAGTAGTCCCGAGGACCGAGGGCGGGAGCTGTTTTTT. Variable domain in full (rest from reference TRBV19 and TRBJ2-2): DGGITQSPKYLFRKEGQNVTLSCEQNLNHDAMYWYRQDPGQGLRLIYYSQIVNDFQKGDIAEGYSVSREKKESFPLTVTSAQKNPTAFYLCASSPEDRGRELFFGEGSRLTVL.

The rearrangement joins TRBV7-3 to TRBJ2-6; 9 bases are shared with TRBD1. V was pared by 6 bases and J by 2 bases, with 5 bases of the junction left unmatched. Germline values: CDR1 SGHTA, CDR2 FQGTGA. This CDR3 is built from 16 residues. The CDR3 is CASSPTGGAGANVLTF. The DNA for the CDR3 is TGTGCCAGCAGTCCTACAGGGGGCGCTGGGGCCAACGTCCTGACTTTC.

This chain connects TRBV9 to TRBJ1-6; D not resolved. The CDR3 length is 15 residues. The germline V gene encodes CDR1 SGDLS and CDR2 YYNGEE. Trimming removed 0 bases from V and 1 base from J, with 5 bases in between. Here the CDR3 reads CASSVGGSYNSPLHF. CDR3 bases: TGTGCCAGCAGCGTAGGGGGTTCCTATAATTCACCCCTCCACTTT.

The rearrangement joins TRBV7-8 to TRBJ2-1; 9 bases agree with TRBD2. Germline V gives CDR1 SGHVS, CDR2 FQNEAQ. The CDR3 length is 18 residues. V gave up 5 bases and J gave up 0 bases; unmatched junction bases: 11. CDR3 DNA: TGTGCCAGCAGCCCCCGGGTAGCGGGGGAGAGCTCCTACAATGAGCAGTTCTTC. Its protein product is CASSPRVAGESSYNEQFF.

This chain links TRBV14 with TRBJ1-2, with a tentative D call TRBD1 (6 bases). Trimming left V 2 bases short and J 0 bases short, with 16 bases between. The germline CDR1 and CDR2 sequences are SGHDN and FVKESK. The length of the CDR3 is 17 residues. CDR3 protein: CASSQSSGGWTNYGYTF. The DNA for the CDR3 is TGTGCCAGCAGCCAAAGTAGTGGGGGCTGGACTAACTATGGCTACACCTTC.

CDR3 region: CASSDTGFTGELFF. The DNA for the CDR3 is TGTGCCAGTAGTGACACAGGGTTCACCGGGGAGCTGTTTTTT. The chain couples TRBV19 to TRBJ2-2, with D perhaps matching TRBD1 (6 bases). The CDR3 has 14 amino acids. Germline CDR1 is LNHDA and CDR2 is SQIVND (reference sequence). Deletions cut 5 bases from V and 4 bases from J, with 11 bases between.

CDR3 DNA: TGTGCCAGCTCACCAAGTTTAGAGATGAACACTGAAGCTTTCTTT. Its protein product is CASSPSLEMNTEAFF. J is TRBJ1-1 and V is TRBV18; D remains unclear. CDR1 KGHSH and CDR2 LQKENI come from the germline V gene. There are 15 residues in the CDR3. V lost 2 bases and J lost 0, with 10 bases in between.

Only one count was recorded for this clone. The chain carries TRBV27 and TRBJ1-1, with D possibly being TRBD1 (5 bases). Trimming pared 3 bases from V and 4 bases from J, leaving 12 bases between. Germline V gives CDR1 MNHEY, CDR2 SMNVEV (reference sequence). The CDR3 is made up of 14 amino acids. The CDR3 nucleotides are TGTGCCAGCAGTTTGTTCAGGGTCGGCACTGAAGCTTTCTTT. The encoded protein is CASSLFRVGTEAFF.

This clone was seen only once. V and J are TRBV6-1 and TRBJ2-5; unclear D gene. V was shortened by 2 bases and J by 7 bases, with 14 bases between the two germline ends. The length of the CDR3 is 14 residues. The germline CDR1 and CDR2 sequences are MNHNS and SASEGT. The CDR3 loop reads CASSESWSQWTQYF. CDR3 nucleotides: TGTGCCAGCAGTGAATCGTGGTCCCAATGGACCCAGTACTTC.

This chain uses TRBV5-1 with TRBJ1-1; D is unresolved. The V gene lost 0 bases and the J gene lost 11 bases, with 14 bases spanning the gap. This CDR3 spans 13 amino acids. Germline CDR1 is SGHRS and CDR2 is YFSETQ. CDR3 residues: CASSLDIRFGAFF. CDR3 coding DNA: TGCGCCAGCAGCTTGGATATCAGGTTTGGGGCTTTCTTT.

The chain links TRBV21-1 to TRBJ2-5; TRBD2 was called by the table and not checked on the DNA. TRBV21-1 is an annotated pseudogene. CDR3 length: 18 amino acids. CDR3 nucleotide sequence: TGTGCCAGCAGCAAAGCCGAGCGGCAGGCCTTAAACGGTCAGACCCAGTACTTC. Its protein is CASSKAERQALNGQTQYF.

This rearrangement joins TRBV9 to TRBJ2-6; D tentatively reads TRBD1 or TRBD2 (5 bases each). This CDR3 has 15 residues. Deletions cut 5 bases from V and 4 bases from J, with 13 bases between. The germline V gene encodes CDR1 SGDLS and CDR2 YYNGEE. CDR3 residues: CASRSGPTGANVLTF. Written as DNA, the CDR3 is TGTGCCAGCAGGTCGGGACCTACAGGGGCCAACGTCCTGACTTTC.

The chain uses TRBV25-1 and TRBJ1-2; no clear D gene. The germline V gene has CDR1 MGHDK and CDR2 SYGVNS. V lost 7 bases to trimming and J lost 7 bases, with 13 bases between them. The CDR3 has 12 amino acids. CDR3 bases: TGTGCCAGCATGCAACGCGGAGGTGGCTACACCTTC. Encoded protein: CASMQRGGGYTF.

V and J are TRBV18 and TRBJ2-3; D is undetermined. Per the germline V gene, CDR1 is KGHSH and CDR2 is LQKENI. This CDR3 has 15 residues. Trimming left V 3 bases short and J 4 bases short, with 14 bases between. CDR3 nucleotides: TGTGCCAGCTCACCCCCGACGGGCCGGGCAGATACGCAGTATTTT. Translation: CASSPPTGRADTQYF. Variable domain in full (rest from reference TRBV18 and TRBJ2-3): NAGVMQNPRHLVRRRGQEARLRCSPMKGHSHVYWYRQLPEEGLKFMVYLQKENIIDESGMPKERFSAEFPKEGPSILRIQQVVRGDSAAYFCASSPPTGRADTQYFGPGTRLTVL.

V gene TRBV6-2 or TRBV6-3 combines with J gene TRBJ2-5; TRBD2 agrees at 13 bases. The trim removed 6 bases at V and 5 bases at J, leaving 3 bases unmatched. The germline gives CDR1 MNHEY, CDR2 SVGEGT. The CDR3 loop spans 14 amino acids. In DNA form, the CDR3 reads TGTGCCAGCAGCGAGACTAGCGGGGGGGAGACCCAGTACTTC. Residues: CASSETSGGETQYF.